A single sample gave rise to the 19 T cell receptor beta chains below, sequenced in a study of OX40 agonist ivuxolimab in advanced cancers. Profiled with immunoSEQ multiplex PCR; TCRdb holds only in-frame clones, not every one. Of under 90,000 clones in the sample, approximately 85% are singletons; the top ten hold around 2.1%. The source was CD4+ or CD8+ T cells sorted from blood, collected in a trial of the OX40 agonist ivuxolimab. Source of these receptors: an adult with an advanced solid tumor such as melanoma, head and neck, liver or kidney cancer.

The V and J genes are TRBV6-5 and TRBJ2-7; a possible D gene is TRBD2 (6 bases). Germline V gene data show CDR1 as MNHEY and CDR2 as SVGAGI. The CDR3 totals 14 residues. V lost 2 bases, J lost 3 bases, and 11 bases lay in between. The CDR3 is CASSYGGARYEQYF. In DNA, the CDR3 is TGTGCCAGCAGTTACGGAGGGGCCCGCTACGAGCAGTACTTC.

The chain recombines TRBV2 with TRBJ2-3, with D uncertain. The germline gives CDR1 SNHLY, CDR2 FYNNEI. This CDR3 region has 15 residues. V shed 7 bases and J shed 0 bases, with 14 bases lying between them. The CDR3 sequence: CASTSFFTSTDTQYF. CDR3 bases: TGTGCCAGCACGTCGTTTTTCACTAGCACAGATACGCAGTATTTT.

The chain employs TRBV7-3 and TRBJ2-6; D assignment may be TRBD1 or TRBD2 (5 bases each). The CDR3 length is 18 residues. Germline V CDR1 and CDR2: SGHTA, FQGTGA. V was trimmed by 3 bases and J by 0 bases, leaving 15 bases between them. CDR3 in amino acids: CASSLTPGRGSGANVLTF. The DNA for the CDR3 is TGTGCCAGCAGCTTGACTCCGGGACGGGGCTCTGGGGCCAACGTCCTGACTTTC.

V usage is TRBV29-1 and J usage is TRBJ1-2; D is uncertain. V gave up 3 bases and J gave up 8 bases, with 7 bases separating them. The CDR3 runs 10 residues. Germline values: CDR1 SQVTM, CDR2 ANQGSEA. CDR3 amino acids: CSVEFGGYTF. In DNA, the CDR3 is TGCAGCGTTGAGTTCGGCGGCTACACCTTC.

The chain combines TRBV6-1 with TRBJ1-3; D is undetermined. The CDR3 has 12 residues. Germline V gene lookup returns CDR1 MNHNS and CDR2 SASEGT. V was pared by 5 bases and J by 6 bases, with 8 bases between. The CDR3, as DNA: TGTGCCAGCAGTTTTAACATAAACACCATATATTTT. It codes for CASSFNINTIYF.

J is TRBJ2-5 and V is TRBV25-1; D is unresolved. This CDR3 contains 13 residues. V lost 5 bases, J lost 5 bases, and 12 bases lay in between. Germline assignment: CDR1 MGHDK and CDR2 SYGVNS. CDR3 in amino acids: CASSTGSLETQYF. In DNA, the CDR3 is TGTGCCAGCAGTACCGGGTCTCTGGAGACCCAGTACTTC.

This chain joins TRBV9 and TRBJ2-2, with 10 bases matching TRBD2. The CDR3 contains 16 residues. The germline V gene encodes CDR1 SGDLS and CDR2 YYNGEE. Trimming removed 4 bases from V and 1 base from J; junction bases left unmatched: 4. The CDR3 coding sequence is TGTGCCAGCAGCCCTTTAGCGGGAGGGAACACCGGGGAGCTGTTTTTT. Protein sequence: CASSPLAGGNTGELFF.

The CDR3 region has the DNA TGTGCCAGTAGGGACAGGGGGCATGGCTACACCTTC. Translating gives CASRDRGHGYTF. The rearrangement uses TRBV19 and TRBJ1-2; 11 bases fit TRBD1. The junction had 0 bases not matched to a gene; V was cut back by 6 bases and J by 6 bases. The V gene's germline CDR1 is LNHDA and CDR2 SQIVND (reference sequence). The CDR3 has 12 residues.

This sequence joins TRBV23-1 and TRBJ1-3, with D perhaps matching TRBD1 (5 bases). TRBV23-1 is assigned to the ORF class and has an uncertain function. Trimming stripped 0 bases from V and 2 bases from J, with 11 bases between. The CDR3 has 16 residues. CDR3 bases: TGCGCCAGCAGTCAATCCTCGACAGACACTGGAAACACCATATATTTT. Residues: CASSQSSTDTGNTIYF.

The chain is built from TRBV18 and TRBJ2-1, with 9 bases aligning to TRBD1. This CDR3 is 15 amino acids long. V lost 3 bases to trimming and J lost 6 bases; unmatched junction nucleotides: 6. CDR1 is KGHSH and CDR2 is LQKENI in the germline V gene. In nucleotides, the CDR3 is TGTGCCAGCTCACCGCAGCGGGACAGGGTCAATGAGCAGTTCTTC. Translating gives CASSPQRDRVNEQFF.

The V and J genes are TRBV9 and TRBJ1-3; a weak D match, TRBD1 (5 bases). CDR1 SGDLS and CDR2 YYNGEE come from the germline V gene. V was pared by 2 bases and J by 0 bases, with 9 bases between. CDR3 size: 15 residues. Here the CDR3 DNA reads TGTGCCAGCAGCGTTACGGGGGGCTCTGGAAACACCATATATTTT. This translates into CASSVTGGSGNTIYF. The full variable domain, completed using reference TRBV9 and TRBJ1-3, is DSGVTQTPKHLITATGQRVTLRCSPRSGDLSVYWYQQSLDQGLQFLIQYYNGEERAKGNILERFSAQQFPDLHSELNLSSLELGDSALYFCASSVTGGSGNTIYFGEGSWLTVV.

This clone has only a few counts. Other DNA sequences in the same sample also yield this CDR3. V is TRBV7-2 and J is TRBJ2-5; D ambiguous. The CDR3 consists of 13 residues. Deletions cut 1 base from V and 2 bases from J, with 5 bases between. Germline V CDR1 and CDR2: SGHTA, FQGNSA. Here the CDR3 DNA reads TGTGCCAGCAGCTTAGGGCAGCAAGAGACCCAGTACTTC. It translates to CASSLGQQETQYF.

CDR3 protein: CASSLEVRSYEQYF. In DNA form, the CDR3 reads TGTGCCAGCAGCTTGGAGGTACGGTCCTACGAGCAGTACTTC. The chain recombines TRBV5-4 with TRBJ2-7; D is undetermined. Trimming removed 0 bases from V and 1 base from J, with 8 bases in between. From germline, CDR1 is SGHNT and CDR2 YYREEE (reference sequence). CDR3 size: 14 residues.

There are a few counts of this clone. The rearrangement joins TRBV7-3 to TRBJ1-6; D might be TRBD1 (5 bases). The V end was cut by 5 bases, the J end by 7 bases, with 15 bases between. The CDR3 covers 15 residues. Germline V gene lookup returns CDR1 SGHTA and CDR2 FQGTGA. In nucleotides, the CDR3 is TGTGCCAGCAGCCCGGACGGAGGGGCAAATTCACCCCTCCACTTT. Amino acid sequence: CASSPDGGANSPLHF.

This chain connects TRBV21-1 to TRBJ2-3; the DNA was not compared with TRBD1, the D call given in the table. TRBV21-1 is a pseudogene locus. The CDR3 extends over 15 amino acids. CDR3 residues: CASSKGDREEDTQYF. DNA for the CDR3: TGTGCCAGCAGCAAAGGGGACAGGGAGGAAGATACGCAGTATTTT.

This chain connects TRBV7-2 to TRBJ2-2; maybe TRBD2 (6 bases). Germline loops: CDR1 SGHTA, CDR2 FQGNSA. This CDR3 has 15 amino acids. The V gene lost 10 bases and the J gene lost 0 bases, with 15 bases spanning the gap. The CDR3 reads CATKPERANTGELFF. In nucleotides, the CDR3 is TGTGCCACCAAACCAGAGCGGGCGAACACCGGGGAGCTGTTTTTT.

The V call is TRBV30, the J call TRBJ2-7, with D perhaps TRBD1 (6 bases). The V gene's germline CDR1 is GTSNPN and CDR2 SVGIG (reference sequence). V lost 2 bases and J 2 bases, leaving 16 bases between the germline ends. This CDR3 is 15 amino acids long. In nucleotides, the CDR3 is TGTGCCTGGAGTACGGGGTGGGGGCTTACCTACGAGCAGTACTTC. As protein: CAWSTGWGLTYEQYF.

This clone was observed a single time. The chain joins TRBV30 to TRBJ1-4; the match to TRBD1 covers 7 bases. The CDR3 has 12 residues. Germline CDR1 GTSNPN, CDR2 SVGIG (reference sequence). The V segment lost 2 bases and the J segment 8 bases; nucleotides outside the gene matches: 2. The CDR3 is CAWSRGHEKLFF. The DNA of the CDR3 is TGTGCCTGGAGTAGGGGGCACGAAAAACTGTTTTTT.

The V and J genes are TRBV7-3 and TRBJ2-3; unclear D gene. This CDR3 region has 13 residues. In germline, CDR1 is SGHTA, CDR2 FQGTGA. V dropped 5 bases and J dropped 6 bases, with 12 bases sitting between them. CDR3 in amino acids: CASSRDPDDTQYF. The CDR3 bases are TGTGCCAGCAGCAGAGACCCGGACGATACGCAGTATTTT.